This T cell receptor (beta chain) appears in the sequencing data of a study of T-cell reconstitution after alpha-beta-depleted transplantation in children (dated by TCRdb to 2016 to 2017). The study in broad terms: T-cell immune reconstitution after TCRalphabeta/CD19-depleted allogeneic hematopoietic cell transplantation in children was quantitatively tracked in the study by means of TCR repertoire profiling.

The sample holds a few counts of this clonotype. The antigen it binds to is not known. No base qualities exist here, and no much larger clone lies one base off it. Taken with the paper, the label for treatment or condition translates to: allogeneic hematopoietic cell transplantation with graft depleted of TCRalphabeta T cells and CD19 B cells. TCRalphabeta/CD19-depleted allogeneic hematopoietic cell grafts were given to the transplant recipients, all of whom were children. The library was made by PCR. The sequencer listed for this sample is Illumina HiSeq 2500. To normalize quantification of the TCRbeta repertoire, the TCR libraries were built with molecular barcoding that relied on unique molecular identifiers. The public sequencing data were trimmed at Q25 with fastp and processed into clonotypes with MiXCR by TCRdb, which kept only in-frame beta chains. Each CDR3 protein gets just one entry, which takes the most common genes and DNA from the rows behind it. This sample comprises a few hundred thousand distinct CDR3 sequences, 25% to 30% of them detected only once. The top ten hold less than 40% of the sample.

CDR1 and CDR2 were assigned from the germline V gene as SGHRS and YFSETQ. From its cysteine to its phenylalanine, the CDR3 spans 19 amino acids. Kept here is only the CDR3 DNA, which spans 57 bases and is read in frame from base 1. Clipping removes 3 bases from V and 0 bases from J, with 11 as the unmatched junction base count. The study at large found these results: In some patients, high TCRbeta diversity at day 60 was attributed to recipient T cells and intrathymic progenitors that had survived conditioning. Over subsequent months, a decline in hyperexpanded clone frequencies was noted, and after one year, T-cell counts and TCRbeta diversity were mostly ascribed to newly produced T cells. The apparently early alphabetaT-cell count recovery about two months after transplant was reportedly dependent on only several hundred rapidly expanded clones derived from non-depleted graft cells.

The chain links TRBV5-1 with TRBJ2-3; 12 central bases correspond to TRBD2. This receptor was obtained from a boy under three years old with Wiskott-Aldrich syndrome, due to receive a stem cell transplant. The source was PBMCs, collected before TCRalphabeta/CD19-depleted stem cell transplant. The CDR3 protein is CASSYLGLAGYSSTDTQYF. The DNA sequence is TGCGCCAGCAGCTACTTGGGACTAGCGGGTTACTCTAGCACAGATACGCAGTATTTT.